This TCR beta chain was recovered during a study of CD8 T cells in ankylosing spondylitis. Points from the study as a whole: Disease-linked clones were reportedly significantly enriched in matched ankylosing spondylitis synovial fluid. Clones linked to the disease showed a CD8+ phenotype. They occurred at relatively low frequencies in peripheral blood. There was a TCR beta motif, made of several highly homologous variants, that appeared characteristic of ankylosing spondylitis blood.

V lost 1 base and J lost 3, with 13 bases in between. The CDR3 is 15 residues long. The V gene's germline CDR1 is LGHDT and CDR2 YNNKEL (reference sequence). The authors made TCR beta libraries by quantitative 5'-RACE with molecular barcodes. TCRdb itself ran the 5' RACE reads through MiXCR, one entry per CDR3 protein. The repertoire holds almost 400,000 distinct CDR3 sequences, with 20% to 25% as singletons. Concerning this clonotype itself: What it binds is unknown.

The receptor's source is a male donor with ankylosing spondylitis. Sequenced material: blood, either unsorted or a sorted T cell fraction (not recorded which). The gene calls are TRBV3-1 and TRBJ2-7; D perhaps matches TRBD1 (6 bases). Here the CDR3 DNA reads TGTGCCAGCAGCCAAGCTGTACAGGGAATCTACGAGCAGTACTTC. It encodes CASSQAVQGIYEQYF.